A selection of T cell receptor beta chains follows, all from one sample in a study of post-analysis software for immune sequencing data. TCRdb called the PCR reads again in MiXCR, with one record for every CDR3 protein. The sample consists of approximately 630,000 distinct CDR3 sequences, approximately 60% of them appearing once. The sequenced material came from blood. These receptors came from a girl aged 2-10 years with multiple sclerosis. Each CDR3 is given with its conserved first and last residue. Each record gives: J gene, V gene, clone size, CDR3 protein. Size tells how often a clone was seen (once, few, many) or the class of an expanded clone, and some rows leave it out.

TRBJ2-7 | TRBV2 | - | CASSAGLAGEEQYF
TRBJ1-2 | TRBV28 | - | CASSFAGSNYGYTF
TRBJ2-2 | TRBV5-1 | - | CASRSTLTGNTGELFF
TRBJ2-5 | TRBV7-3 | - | CASSFLVGETQYF
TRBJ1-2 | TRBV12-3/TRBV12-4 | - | CASSFPAGGYTF
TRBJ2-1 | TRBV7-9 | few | CASNRFYNEQFF
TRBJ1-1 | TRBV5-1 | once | CASSLAGLGAGSGTEAFF
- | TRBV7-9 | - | CASSSDREGSYNEQYF
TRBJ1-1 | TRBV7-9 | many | CASSLQENTEAFF
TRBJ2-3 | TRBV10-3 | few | CAISPGQNTDTQYF
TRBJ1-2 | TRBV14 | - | CASSQGNIDYGYTF
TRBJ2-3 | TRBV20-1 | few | CSARRVDTQYF
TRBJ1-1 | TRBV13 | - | CASSLGLGTGRTEAFF
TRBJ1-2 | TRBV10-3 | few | CAISGDGLLNYGYTF
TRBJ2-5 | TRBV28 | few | CASRIEAPGETQYF
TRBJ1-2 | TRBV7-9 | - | CASSPRQGERLDGYTF
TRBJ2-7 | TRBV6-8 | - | CASSSRTVSSYEQYF
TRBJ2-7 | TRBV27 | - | CASSSLTAGGAYEQYF
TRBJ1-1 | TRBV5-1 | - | CASSSLLGEGDTEAFF
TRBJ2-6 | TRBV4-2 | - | CASSQVRGTGAGANVLTF
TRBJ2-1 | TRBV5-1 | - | CASSLAVADNEQFF
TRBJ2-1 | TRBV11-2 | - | CASSLGTPGEQFF
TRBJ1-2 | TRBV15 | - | CATSRDPAREGYGYTF
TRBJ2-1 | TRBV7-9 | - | CASSPRTSGVNEQFF
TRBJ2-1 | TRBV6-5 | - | CASSYQSASGSNEQFF
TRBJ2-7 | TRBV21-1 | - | CASSNRTSGREGAYEQYF
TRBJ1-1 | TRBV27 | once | CASSLSGQPLNTEAFF
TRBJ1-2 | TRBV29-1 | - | CSVANDPTYGYTF
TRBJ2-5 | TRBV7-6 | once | CASSSSTGDQETQYF
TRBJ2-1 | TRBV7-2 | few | CASSLVVGGDEQFF
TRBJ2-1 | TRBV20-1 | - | CSASLLPGGSYNEQFF
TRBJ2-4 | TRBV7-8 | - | CASSPRDLNGNIQYF
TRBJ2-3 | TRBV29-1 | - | CSVSGQGVGTDTQYF
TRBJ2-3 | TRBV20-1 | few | CSARDLGTSGGTDTQYF
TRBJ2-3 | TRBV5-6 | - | CASSFRDSNVQYF
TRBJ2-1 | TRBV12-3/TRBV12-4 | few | CASSFGQANEQFF
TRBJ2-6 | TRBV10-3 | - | CATLGANVLTF
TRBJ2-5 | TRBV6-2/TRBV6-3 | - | CASSYRAYQETQYF
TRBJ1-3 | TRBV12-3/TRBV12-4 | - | CASSYGQGFTTIYF
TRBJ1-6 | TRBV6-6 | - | CASSYSGGSSYNSPLHF
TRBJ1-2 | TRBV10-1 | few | CASSREANYGYTF
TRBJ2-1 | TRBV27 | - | CASSSLAAEQFF
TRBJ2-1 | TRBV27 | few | CASSWGTGANNEQFF
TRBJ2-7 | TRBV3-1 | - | CASSQDRGVEQYF
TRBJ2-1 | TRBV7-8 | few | CASNFKRTYNEQFF
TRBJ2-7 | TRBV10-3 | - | CAISELDRGGEYF
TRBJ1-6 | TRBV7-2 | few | CASSFRQGGANSPLHF
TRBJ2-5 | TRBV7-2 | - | CASSRASGGLQETQYF
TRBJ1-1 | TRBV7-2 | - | CASSRKVNTEAFF
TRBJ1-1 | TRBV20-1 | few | CSATVALNTEAFF
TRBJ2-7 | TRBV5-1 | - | CASSPRGDGPYEQYF
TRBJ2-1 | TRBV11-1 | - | CASSQGATYYNEQFF
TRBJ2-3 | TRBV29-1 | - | CSVERNRLLAGGPNSDTQYF
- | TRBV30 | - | CAWSYFKETQYF
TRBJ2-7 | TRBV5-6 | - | CASSFGGANYEQYF